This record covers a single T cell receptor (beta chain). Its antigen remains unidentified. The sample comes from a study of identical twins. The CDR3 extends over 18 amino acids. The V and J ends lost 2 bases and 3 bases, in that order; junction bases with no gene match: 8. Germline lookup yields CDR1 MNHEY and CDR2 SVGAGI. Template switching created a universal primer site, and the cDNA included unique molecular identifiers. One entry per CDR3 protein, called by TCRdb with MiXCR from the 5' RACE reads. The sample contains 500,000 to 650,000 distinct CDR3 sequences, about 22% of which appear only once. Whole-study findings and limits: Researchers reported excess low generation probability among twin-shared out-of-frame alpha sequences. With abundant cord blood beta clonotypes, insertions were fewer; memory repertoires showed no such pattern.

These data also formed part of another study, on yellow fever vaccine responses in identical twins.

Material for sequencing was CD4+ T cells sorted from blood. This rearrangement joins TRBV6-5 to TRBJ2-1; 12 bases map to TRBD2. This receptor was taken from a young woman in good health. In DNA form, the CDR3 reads TGTGCCAGCAGTTACACTGCGACTAGCGGGGGCCTCTACAATGAGCAGTTCTTC. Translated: CASSYTATSGGLYNEQFF.